This T cell receptor (beta chain) was sequenced in a study of T cells in Graves' hyperthyroidism and ophthalmopathy. The source material, RNA transcripts, was used to amplify TCR beta CDR3 regions. The HTBI primer set was used in a first-round RT-PCR of the TCR CDR3. One entry per CDR3 protein, called by TCRdb with MiXCR from the multiplex PCR reads. The repertoire holds 500,000 to 550,000 distinct CDR3 sequences, with roughly 20% as singletons. V dropped 4 bases and J dropped 1 base, with 10 bases sitting between them. The CDR3 sequence is 13 residues long. The germline CDR1 and CDR2 sequences are DFQATT and SNEGSKA (reference sequence).

The chain is built from TRBV20-1 and TRBJ1-2, with D perhaps matching TRBD1 (6 bases). The sequence was obtained from a young man with Graves' hyperthyroidism. The sequencing input was blood. CDR3 region: CSATTGINYGYTF. The CDR3 DNA reads TGCAGTGCTACCACAGGGATTAACTATGGCTACACCTTC.